This TCR beta chain was identified in a study of blood T cells in healthy people across ages. As concerns this clonotype: Its antigen remains unknown.

Sample-barcoded 5' priming and a J-beta primer mix drove a second PCR of about 6 to 11 cycles. TCRdb reprocessed the 5' RACE reads via MiXCR and lists one record per CDR3 protein. Of around 850,000 distinct CDR3 sequences in the sample, about 34% were seen once. The study, taken as a whole, reports: The fall in TCR beta diversity per million T cells was roughly linear with age.

Aged roughly 6 to 95, donors were systemically healthy Caucasians from Russia. The CDR3 sequence is 14 residues long. Trimming at V came to 6 bases and at J to 5 bases, leaving 6 bases not matched to a gene. The germline gives CDR1 SGHTA, CDR2 FQGNSA. The chain uses TRBV7-2 and TRBJ2-4; 8 positions agree with TRBD2. The TCR originated in a man aged 18 to 30 in good health. Sequencing was done on a sample of blood. The CDR3 DNA sequence: TGTGCCAGCAGAGGACTAGCAACTGAAAACATTCAGTACTTC. Amino acid sequence: CASRGLATENIQYF. The complete variable domain, with remaining parts taken from reference TRBV7-2 and TRBJ2-4, reads GAGVSQSPSNKVTEKGKDVELRCDPISGHTALYWYRQSLGQGLEFLIYFQGNSAPDKSGLPSDRFSAERTGGSVSTLTIQRTQQEDSAVYLCASRGLATENIQYFGAGTRLSVL.